This T cell receptor (beta chain) was found in a study of T cells in Graves' hyperthyroidism and ophthalmopathy. Study-wide points: The blood repertoire included most of the expanded thyroid clonotypes above 0.001.

Template material for amplifying TCR beta CDR3 regions consisted of RNA transcripts. Researchers ran a first-round RT-PCR on the TCR CDR3 using the HTBI primer set. Via MiXCR, TCRdb re-called the multiplex PCR reads, giving one row per CDR3 protein. This sample has under 800,000 distinct CDR3 sequences, with around 13% found just once. The CDR3 extends over 15 amino acids. From germline, CDR1 is MNHNS and CDR2 SASEGT. Regarding this clonotype: Antigen specificity is unknown. Relative to the germline gene, one junction end is altered; a read error may explain this.

The sequence derives from a woman between 18 and 29 years old with Graves' hyperthyroidism. The chain uses TRBV6-1 and TRBJ2-7; D gene unclear. Sequenced input: blood. The CDR3 nucleotides are TGTGCCAGCAGCCTACTGTTCGGGTCGGATGGCGAGCAGTGCTTC. It translates to CASSLLFGSDGEQCF.